This is a list of T cell receptor beta chains from one sample in a study of blood T cell repertoires in COVID-19. Profiling relied on immunoSEQ multiplex PCR, and the TCRdb table lists in-frame clones only, not all of them. Of about 140,000 clones in the sample, about 80% were seen once. The specimen sequenced was peripheral blood. The origin of the receptors is a human donor in a cohort sampled during active COVID-19. CDR3s include the opening cysteine and the closing phenylalanine or tryptophan. D genes are given only for firm matches. Some rows mark clone size as missing; the rest say once, few, many or name a class of expanded clone.

D: TRBD2; size: -; J: TRBJ2-5; V: TRBV4-1; DNA: TGCGCCAGCAGCCAGTCCCGACTAGCGGGGGGGCATGAGACCCAGTACTTC; CDR3: CASSQSRLAGGHETQYF
D: -; size: -; J: TRBJ1-5; V: TRBV19; DNA: TGTGCCAGTAGTATATTCCTCCGAGGGAGGGAGTTGATGGGCAATCAGCCCCAGCATTTT; CDR3: CASSIFLRGRELMGNQPQHF
D: -; size: -; J: TRBJ1-2; V: TRBV19; DNA: TGTGCCAGTACCCTCAACGAGAGAGGCTATGGCTACACCTTC; CDR3: CASTLNERGYGYTF
D: TRBD1; size: -; J: TRBJ2-7; V: TRBV6-1; DNA: TGTGCCAGCAGTGAATTTTTTGGGACAGGCAGCCACGAGCAGTACTTC; CDR3: CASSEFFGTGSHEQYF
D: TRBD1; size: -; J: TRBJ2-2; V: TRBV18; DNA: TGTGCCAGCTCACCTCGACAGGGGATGAACACCGGGGAGCTGTTTTTT; CDR3: CASSPRQGMNTGELFF
D: TRBD2; size: -; J: TRBJ2-1; V: TRBV6-5; DNA: TGTGCCGCCAGGACTAGCGGACTAAATGAGCAGTTCTTC; CDR3: CAARTSGLNEQFF
D: -; size: -; J: TRBJ2-5; V: TRBV4-2; DNA: TGTGCCAGCAGCCAGGGGCACCAGCAAGAGACCCAGTACTTC; CDR3: CASSQGHQQETQYF
D: TRBD1; size: -; J: TRBJ1-3; V: TRBV14; DNA: TGTGCCAGCAGCCGGTTCGGACAGGGTGGTAATCTTCGAAACACCATATATTTT; CDR3: CASSRFGQGGNLRNTIYF
D: -; size: few; J: TRBJ2-6; V: TRBV6-5; DNA: TGTGCCAGCAGTATCCAGGGTACCGGGGCCAACGTCCTGACTTTC; CDR3: CASSIQGTGANVLTF
D: -; size: many; J: TRBJ1-5; V: TRBV2; DNA: TGTGCCAGCAGAAGGGGGGGCAACAATCAGCCCCAGCATTTT; CDR3: CASRRGGNNQPQHF
D: TRBD2; size: -; J: TRBJ2-7; V: TRBV5-1; DNA: TGCGCCAGCAGCCCTGCGGTGACTAGCGGGGGGGACTACGAGCAGTACTTC; CDR3: CASSPAVTSGGDYEQYF
D: -; size: -; J: TRBJ1-2; V: TRBV4-2; DNA: TGTGCCAGCAGCCAAGATGCTTCCAGGGGAGTTGGCTACACCTTC; CDR3: CASSQDASRGVGYTF
D: TRBD1; size: once; J: TRBJ1-2; V: TRBV18; DNA: TGTGCCAGCTCACCGGGGACAGTCTATGGCTACACCTTC; CDR3: CASSPGTVYGYTF
D: TRBD2; size: -; J: TRBJ2-7; V: TRBV27; DNA: TGTGCCAGCAGCCTAGCGGGTTCCGCCTACGAGCAGTACTTC; CDR3: CASSLAGSAYEQYF
D: -; size: -; J: TRBJ2-7; V: TRBV6-4; DNA: TGTGCCAGCAGTCCTAATCGGGACTCCTACGAGCAGTACTTC; CDR3: CASSPNRDSYEQYF
D: -; size: -; J: TRBJ1-2; V: TRBV5-6; DNA: TGTGCCAGCAGCTGGCGGGGGGCAGCCCCTCGAGGCTACACCTTC; CDR3: CASSWRGAAPRGYTF
D: TRBD1; size: -; J: TRBJ2-6; V: TRBV5-4; DNA: TGTGCCAGCAGCTCCAGGACAGGACTCTCTGGGGCCAACGTCCTGACTTTC; CDR3: CASSSRTGLSGANVLTF
D: -; size: -; J: TRBJ2-5; V: TRBV5-5; DNA: TGTGCCAGCAGCTCATGGCCCCAAGAGACCCAGTACTTC; CDR3: CASSSWPQETQYF
D: TRBD1; size: -; J: TRBJ1-2; V: TRBV6-5; DNA: TGTGCCAGCAGTCAGGACAGGGGGTATGGCTACACCTTC; CDR3: CASSQDRGYGYTF
D: -; size: medium-sized; J: TRBJ1-2; V: TRBV28; DNA: TGTGCCAGCAGTCTGACCTCTCCGGGGGGCTACACCTTC; CDR3: CASSLTSPGGYTF
D: TRBD1; size: -; J: TRBJ1-2; V: TRBV7-2; DNA: TGTGCCAGCAGCCCACAGGCAGGGGGCCCACTTAACTATGGCTACACCTTC; CDR3: CASSPQAGGPLNYGYTF
D: -; size: -; J: TRBJ2-3; V: TRBV20-1; DNA: TGCAGTGCTAGTGACCCGCGGGGATTTCACACAGATACGCAGTATTTT; CDR3: CSASDPRGFHTDTQYF
D: -; size: -; J: TRBJ2-3; V: TRBV4-1; DNA: TGCGCCAGCAGCCCCCGGGCGGGGGCCACACAAAGCACAGATACGCAGTATTTT; CDR3: CASSPRAGATQSTDTQYF
D: TRBD1; size: -; J: TRBJ1-1; V: TRBV3-1/TRBV3-2; DNA: TGTGCCAGCAGCCCATCCGGGACAGGGAGAGGGGTGAACACTGAAGCTTTCTTT; CDR3: CASSPSGTGRGVNTEAFF
D: TRBD1; size: -; J: TRBJ2-5; V: TRBV7-7; DNA: TGTGCTAGCAGCTTATATTTTGTGGGACAGCAAGAGACCCAGTACTTC; CDR3: CASSLYFVGQQETQYF
D: -; size: once; J: TRBJ2-7; V: TRBV13; DNA: TGTGCCAGCAGCTTTGGAAGGGGGGGGCCGTGGGAGCAGTACTTC; CDR3: CASSFGRGGPWEQYF
D: TRBD1; size: -; J: TRBJ1-4; V: TRBV6-5; DNA: TGTGCCAGCAGGCGGACAGGGGGAAAACTGTTTTTT; CDR3: CASRRTGGKLFF
D: -; size: -; J: TRBJ1-2; V: TRBV14; DNA: TGTGCCAGCACGGCCGGGTTAAGCTATGGCTACACCTTC; CDR3: CASTAGLSYGYTF
D: -; size: -; J: TRBJ1-1; V: TRBV19; DNA: TGTGCCAGTAGATTCAATCGGGCAGGGGAGGGTGCGGAACGACTCACTGAAGCTTTCTTT; CDR3: CASRFNRAGEGAERLTEAFF
D: -; size: -; J: TRBJ1-1; V: TRBV7-2; DNA: TGTGCCAGCAGCTTAAAGACCAGGGGTGAAGCTTTCTTT; CDR3: CASSLKTRGEAFF
D: TRBD1; size: -; J: TRBJ2-3; V: TRBV5-4; DNA: TGTGCCAGCAGCCCCTCGGGACAGAGCACAGATACGCAGTATTTT; CDR3: CASSPSGQSTDTQYF
D: TRBD2; size: once; J: TRBJ2-7; V: TRBV7-2; DNA: TGTGCCAGCAGCTTATTGGGCGGGGGGAATGAGCAGTACTTC; CDR3: CASSLLGGGNEQYF
D: TRBD1; size: -; J: TRBJ1-5; V: TRBV5-6; DNA: TGTGCCAGCAGCCGCACAGGGGTGGGGAGTCAGCCCCAGCATTTT; CDR3: CASSRTGVGSQPQHF
D: TRBD1; size: -; J: TRBJ1-1; V: TRBV2; DNA: TGTGCCAGCAATCGGGACAGGGAGGGCACTGAAGCTTTCTTT; CDR3: CASNRDREGTEAFF
D: TRBD2; size: -; J: TRBJ2-1; V: TRBV12-3/TRBV12-4; DNA: TGTGCCAGCAGTTTCGGGACTAGTAAGTTCTTC; CDR3: CASSFGTSKFF
D: TRBD1; size: few; J: TRBJ2-7; V: TRBV11-2; DNA: TGTGCCAGCAGACCGGGACAGGGAATCCACGAGCAGTACTTC; CDR3: CASRPGQGIHEQYF
D: TRBD2; size: -; J: TRBJ2-5; V: TRBV9; DNA: TGTGCCAGCAGCGCGGACCCCGGGGGAGGGTATCCCCAGTACTTC; CDR3: CASSADPGGGYPQYF
D: -; size: -; J: TRBJ2-3; V: TRBV14; DNA: TGTGCCAGCAGCCAAGACTTCCGCACAGATACGCAGTATTTT; CDR3: CASSQDFRTDTQYF
D: -; size: -; J: TRBJ2-7; V: TRBV6-5; DNA: TGTGCCAGCACCGGTCGGCAGGGAGGCTACGAGCAGTACTTC; CDR3: CASTGRQGGYEQYF
D: TRBD1; size: -; J: TRBJ2-7; V: TRBV6-5; DNA: TGTGCCAGCAGCCAGACAGGGGGCTACCACGAGCAGTACTTC; CDR3: CASSQTGGYHEQYF
D: TRBD1; size: -; J: TRBJ2-5; V: TRBV7-2; DNA: TGTGCCAGCAGCCGGGACAGGGGGCAAGAGACCCAGTACTTC; CDR3: CASSRDRGQETQYF
D: TRBD1; size: -; J: TRBJ1-5; V: TRBV28; DNA: TGTGCCAGCAGCCCGGGACAGGGGGTTAATAGCAATCAGCCCCAGCATTTT; CDR3: CASSPGQGVNSNQPQHF
D: -; size: once; J: TRBJ2-5; V: TRBV12-3/TRBV12-4; DNA: TGTGCCAGCAGTTTTAGTCAAGAGACCCAGTACTTC; CDR3: CASSFSQETQYF
D: TRBD1; size: once; J: TRBJ2-7; V: TRBV18; DNA: TGTGCCAGCTCACCCTCCAGGACAGGGGGGTCCTACGAGCAGTACTTC; CDR3: CASSPSRTGGSYEQYF
D: TRBD1; size: -; J: TRBJ2-2; V: TRBV9; DNA: TGTGCCAGCAGCGTAGGTGCAGGGGGAACCGGGGAGCTGTTTTTT; CDR3: CASSVGAGGTGELFF
D: -; size: once; J: TRBJ2-5; V: TRBV5-1; DNA: TGCGCCAGCAGCACCGGGACACTGGAGACCCAGTACTTC; CDR3: CASSTGTLETQYF